This T cell receptor beta chain was captured by sequencing in a study of T cells in Graves' hyperthyroidism and ophthalmopathy. Regions amplified from RNA transcripts were the TCR beta CDR3 regions. The TCR CDR3 was amplified in a first-round RT-PCR using the HTBI primer set. TCRdb redid the calling of the multiplex PCR reads with MiXCR, one entry per CDR3 protein. Seen here are more than 650,000 distinct CDR3 sequences, around 13% observed once, and the top ten hold 10%. CDR1 is SGDLS and CDR2 is YYNGEE in the germline V gene. Trimming removed 6 bases from V and 4 bases from J, with 14 bases in between. The CDR3 length is 13 residues.

Sample: blood. The source is a woman aged 18-30 years with Graves' hyperthyroidism. This sequence joins TRBV9 and TRBJ2-7; TRBD2 might be the D (6 bases). The CDR3 sequence is CASNVGGKYEQYF. CDR3 in DNA: TGTGCCAGCAACGTCGGGGGAAAGTACGAGCAGTACTTC.